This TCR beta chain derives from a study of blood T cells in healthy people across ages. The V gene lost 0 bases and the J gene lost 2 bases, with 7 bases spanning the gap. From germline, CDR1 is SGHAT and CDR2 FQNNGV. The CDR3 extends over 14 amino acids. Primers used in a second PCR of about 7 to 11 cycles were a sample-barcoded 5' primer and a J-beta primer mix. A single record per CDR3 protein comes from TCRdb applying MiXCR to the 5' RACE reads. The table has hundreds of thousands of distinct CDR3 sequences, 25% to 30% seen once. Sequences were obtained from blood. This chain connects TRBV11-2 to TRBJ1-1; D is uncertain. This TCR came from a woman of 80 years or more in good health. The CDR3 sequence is CASSLEGINTEAFF. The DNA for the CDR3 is TGTGCCAGCAGCTTAGAGGGTATAAACACTGAAGCTTTCTTT.